This T cell receptor (beta chain) was sequenced in a study of cytomegalovirus exposure and HLA in healthy donors. Donors were drawn from the approximately 110-subject validation cohort, separate from the approximately 700-subject first cohort. Produced via immunoSEQ multiplex PCR; TCRdb's table is partial and in-frame only. The sample records about 260,000 clones, 90% being singletons. Remarks on this clone: Its antigen is still unknown.

Trimming took 1 base from V and 6 from J, leaving 5 bases between them. Per the germline V gene, CDR1 is SGHNT and CDR2 is YENEEA. CDR3 size: 12 residues. Whole-study results and caveats: TCR beta chains numbering under 200 were designated cytomegalovirus-associated. First-cohort TCR clusters were later found to tend to co-occur in the 120 or so validation repertoires.

Sequencing was carried out using PBMCs. This clonotype originated in a woman in her 30s in good health and CMV-seronegative. This rearrangement joins TRBV11-3 to TRBJ2-3; D call uncertain. The CDR3 sequence is CASSLVPDTQYF. CDR3 sequence (DNA): TGTGCCAGCAGCTTAGTACCCGATACGCAGTATTTT.